A single sample gave rise to the 7 T cell receptor beta chains below, sequenced in a study of T-cell memory formation after mild COVID-19. TCRdb ran MiXCR on the 5' RACE reads and lists one entry per CDR3 protein. The sample carries about 500,000 distinct CDR3 sequences, roughly 22% recorded once. The material sequenced was PBMCs or a T cell subset sorted from them (not recorded which). Receptors were obtained from an adult woman who had mild COVID-19 (a few samples of this study predate the infection). Cell type and time point are not known.

This clonotype was counted a few times. The chain uses TRBV7-9 and TRBJ2-1; D may correspond to TRBD1 or TRBD2 (6 bases each). This CDR3 is built from 15 residues. V was trimmed by 5 bases and J by 4 bases, leaving 15 bases between them. CDR1 and CDR2 (germline): SEHNR, FQNEAQ (reference sequence). The CDR3 spells CASSTGAASYNEQFF. CDR3 nucleotide sequence: TGTGCCAGCAGCACGGGGGCCGCGAGTTACAATGAGCAGTTCTTC.

The chain has TRBV20-1 and TRBJ2-1; 11 nucleotides agree with TRBD2. The length of the CDR3 is 15 residues. V shed 3 bases and J 6 bases; nucleotides not matched to a gene: 7. CDR1 DFQATT and CDR2 SNEGSKA come from the germline V gene (reference sequence). CDR3: CSASSPSGGLNEQFF. For the CDR3, the DNA is TGCAGTGCTAGTTCTCCTAGCGGGGGGCTCAATGAGCAGTTCTTC.

The chain joins TRBV9 to TRBJ2-6; D might be TRBD2 (5 bases). In germline, CDR1 is SGDLS, CDR2 YYNGEE. This CDR3 has 18 amino acids. Trimming took off 3 bases at V and 1 base at J, with 17 bases between the two ends. In DNA form, the CDR3 reads TGTGCCAGCAGCGCCGGAGACCCGGGGTCGTCTGGGGCCAACGTCCTGACTTTC. Translation: CASSAGDPGSSGANVLTF.

The chain recombines TRBV7-2 with TRBJ1-2; 10 bases line up with TRBD1. V shed 5 bases, J shed 4 bases, and the junction held 7 bases outside the gene matches. The CDR3 totals 15 residues. Germline lookup yields CDR1 SGHTA and CDR2 FQGNSA. The CDR3 loop reads CASSDDRGLLYGYTF. CDR3 nucleotides: TGTGCCAGCAGCGACGACAGGGGGCTTCTCTATGGCTACACCTTC.

There are many counts of this clonotype. This chain connects TRBV12-5 to TRBJ2-7; D is possibly TRBD2 (6 bases). V was pared by 4 bases and J by 5 bases, with 18 bases between. The CDR3 contains 15 residues. Germline CDR1 LGHNT, CDR2 FRNRAP. The CDR3 spells CASGSYRDFGDEQYF. For the CDR3, the DNA is TGTGCTAGTGGTTCCTACCGGGACTTCGGGGACGAGCAGTACTTC.

J is TRBJ2-7 and V is TRBV7-8, with 10 bases fitting TRBD2. This CDR3 is 16 amino acids long. Germline V gene data show CDR1 as SGHVS and CDR2 as FQNEAQ. The V and J ends lost 7 bases and 3 bases, in that order; junction bases with no gene match: 12. The CDR3 reads CASTSGFSGGIYEQYF. CDR3 DNA sequence: TGTGCCAGCACCTCTGGGTTTAGCGGGGGGATCTACGAGCAGTACTTC.

V usage is TRBV7-9 and J usage is TRBJ2-4; 9 bases align to TRBD2. The CDR3 is made up of 14 amino acids. Germline V gene sequence: CDR1 SEHNR, CDR2 FQNEAQ (reference sequence). The J segment lost 8 bases and the V segment lost 5 bases, leaving 7 bases of the junction unmatched. CDR3 amino acids: CASSRTLAGDIQYF. CDR3 coding DNA: TGTGCCAGCAGCCGTACTTTAGCGGGAGACATTCAGTACTTC.